This TCR beta chain was recorded in a study of T cells in Graves' hyperthyroidism and ophthalmopathy. RNA transcripts were the template for amplifying TCR beta CDR3 regions. Using the HTBI primer set, a first-round RT-PCR was run on the TCR CDR3. TCRdb itself ran the multiplex PCR reads through MiXCR, one entry per CDR3 protein. The table shows 700,000 or so distinct CDR3 sequences, with about 15% occurring only once. Exclusion of a patient resulted from uncontrolled infection, other autoimmune disease, pregnancy or lactation. As to this clonotype: No antigen is known for it.

Whole-study results and caveats: Ophthalmopathy got predicted by the model a median around six months before its onset.

The sequencing sample was made of blood. This receptor was taken from a young man with Graves' hyperthyroidism.

CDR3 region: CASSIGTSGSYAEQFF. The CDR3 DNA follows: TGTGCCAGCAGTATCGGGACTAGCGGATCCTACGCTGAGCAGTTCTTC. The chain carries TRBV6-2 or TRBV6-3 and TRBJ2-1, with 11 bases identical to TRBD2. The V gene's germline CDR1 is MNHEY and CDR2 SVGEGT. V lost 5 bases, J lost 9 bases, and 12 bases stayed unmatched. The CDR3 is 16 amino acids.